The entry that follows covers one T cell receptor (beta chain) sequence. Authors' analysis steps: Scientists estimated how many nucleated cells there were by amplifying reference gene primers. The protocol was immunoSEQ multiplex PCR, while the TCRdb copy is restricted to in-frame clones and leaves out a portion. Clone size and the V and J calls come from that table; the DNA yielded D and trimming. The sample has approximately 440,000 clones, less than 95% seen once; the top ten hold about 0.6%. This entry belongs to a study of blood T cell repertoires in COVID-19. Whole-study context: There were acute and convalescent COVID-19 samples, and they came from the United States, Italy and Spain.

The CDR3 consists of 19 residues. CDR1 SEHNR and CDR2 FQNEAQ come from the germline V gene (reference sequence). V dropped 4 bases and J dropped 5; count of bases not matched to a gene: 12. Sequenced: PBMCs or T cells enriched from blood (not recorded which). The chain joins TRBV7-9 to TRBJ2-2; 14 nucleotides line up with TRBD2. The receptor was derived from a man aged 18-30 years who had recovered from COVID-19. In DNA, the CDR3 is TGTGCCAGCAGCTCTCCGGGACTAGCGGGAGTCTATTCTACCGGGGAGCTGTTTTTT. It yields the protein CASSSPGLAGVYSTGELFF.